These 26 T cell receptor beta chains were all obtained from the same sample, sequenced in a study of T-cell memory formation after mild COVID-19. TCRdb re-called the 5' RACE reads through MiXCR, storing one row per CDR3 protein. The sample consists of hundreds of thousands of distinct CDR3 sequences, about 20% of them appearing once. The sample taken for sequencing was PBMCs or a T cell subset sorted from them (not recorded which). Receptor source: an adult woman who had mild COVID-19 (a few samples of this study predate the infection). Cell type and time point are not known.

The chain is built from TRBV27 and TRBJ2-7; D gene ambiguous. Germline V gives CDR1 MNHEY, CDR2 SMNVEV (reference sequence). V dropped 5 bases and J dropped 2 bases, with 13 bases sitting between them. This CDR3 contains 14 residues. The CDR3 nucleotides are TGTGCCAGCAGTCAACTCGAAAGCACCTACGAGCAGTACTTC. Its translation: CASSQLESTYEQYF.

This clonotype was seen more than once but under ten times. V is TRBV6-2 or TRBV6-3 and J is TRBJ1-5, with D uncertain. The CDR3 spans 13 residues. Trimming stripped 7 bases from V and 0 bases from J, with 7 bases between. Germline CDR1 is MNHEY and CDR2 is SVGEGT. CDR3 loop: CASTEASNQPQHF. CDR3 sequence (DNA): TGTGCCAGCACGGAGGCTAGCAATCAGCCCCAGCATTTT.

Only a few counts were recorded for this clonotype. The chain combines TRBV6-1 with TRBJ2-7, with 11 bases identical to TRBD2. The CDR3 length is 16 residues. From germline, CDR1 is MNHNS and CDR2 SASEGT. V lost 4 bases to trimming and J lost 0 bases; unmatched junction nucleotides: 5. In DNA, the CDR3 is TGTGCCAGCAGTGTCCCGGGACTAGCGGTCTCCTACGAGCAGTACTTC. It codes for CASSVPGLAVSYEQYF.

The chain has TRBV5-1 and TRBJ2-5; possibly TRBD1 for D (6 bases). V lost 4 bases and J lost 4, with 14 bases in between. CDR3 length equals 14 residues. Germline-derived CDR1 and CDR2 are SGHRS and YFSETQ. The CDR3, as DNA: TGCGCCAGCAGCGCACAACTAGGGGGAGAGACCCAGTACTTC. Its protein is CASSAQLGGETQYF.

This clonotype was counted only a few times. V usage is TRBV11-2 and J usage is TRBJ1-4, with D perhaps TRBD1 (5 bases). The germline gives CDR1 SGHAT, CDR2 FQNNGV. The CDR3 has 14 amino acids. Trimming shortened V by 0 bases and J by 7 bases, and 9 bases separated the two germline ends. CDR3 DNA sequence: TGTGCCAGCAGCTTAGAGGGACGGATTGAAAAACTGTTTTTT. Its translation is CASSLEGRIEKLFF. The full variable domain, completed using reference TRBV11-2 and TRBJ1-4, is EAGVAQSPRYKIIEKRQSVAFWCNPISGHATLYWYQQILGQGPKLLIQFQNNGVVDDSQLPKDRFSAERLKGVDSTLKIQPAKLEDSAVYLCASSLEGRIEKLFFGSGTQLSVL.

In the case of this clonotype: Mismatch with germline at one junction end may stem from a read error. The chain employs TRBV30 and TRBJ1-4; 10 nucleotides agree with TRBD1. Per germline, CDR1 GTSNPN and CDR2 SVGIG (reference sequence). There are 14 residues in the CDR3. CDR3 sequence reads: CAWSGPGQGKKLFF. The CDR3 bases are TGTGCCTGGAGCGGACCGGGACAGGGGAAAAAACTGTTCTTT.

This sequence joins TRBV19 and TRBJ2-2, with TRBD2 matching over 7 bases. The CDR3 has 14 amino acids. In germline, CDR1 is LNHDA, CDR2 SQIVND (reference sequence). The trim removed 4 bases at V and 4 bases at J, leaving 3 bases unmatched. The CDR3 is CASSRGGSTGELFF. CDR3 bases: TGTGCCAGTAGTAGGGGCGGGAGCACCGGGGAGCTGTTTTTT.

This clonotype has just a few counts. The chain is built from TRBV7-8 and TRBJ1-5; tentative D call: TRBD1 (5 bases). The V gene lost 1 base and the J gene lost 1 base, with 8 bases spanning the gap. Germline V CDR1 and CDR2: SGHVS, FQNEAQ. The CDR3 runs to 15 residues. CDR3 loop: CASSLVTESNQPQHF. The CDR3, as DNA: TGTGCCAGCAGCTTAGTGACAGAGAGCAATCAGCCCCAGCATTTT.

This clonotype turned up a few times. This chain connects TRBV3-1 to TRBJ2-1; 9 bases align to TRBD2. CDR3 length equals 15 residues. V was clipped by 4 bases and J by 6 bases; unmatched bases: 7. Germline CDR1 is LGHDT and CDR2 is YNNKEL (reference sequence). The CDR3 DNA reads TGTGCCAGCAGCCTAATGGGGCGGGGGGGCAATGAGCAGTTCTTC. It yields the protein CASSLMGRGGNEQFF.

This clonotype was recorded only once. V and J are TRBV4-2 and TRBJ1-5; unclear D gene. V gave up 0 bases and J gave up 2 bases, with 11 bases separating them. The CDR3 contains 16 residues. The germline gives CDR1 LGHNA, CDR2 YNFKEQ. In DNA form, the CDR3 reads TGTGCCAGCAGCCAAGATGTAGGGAGTCGCAATCAGCCCCAGCATTTT. Its protein is CASSQDVGSRNQPQHF.

The V call is TRBV5-1, the J call TRBJ2-1, with D hard to call. The CDR3 consists of 14 residues. Germline lookup yields CDR1 SGHRS and CDR2 YFSETQ. Trimming took off 0 bases at V and 7 bases at J, with 11 bases between the two ends. CDR3 sequence (DNA): TGCGCCAGCAGCTTGGAGGCTAGAGTTAATGAGCAGTTCTTC. It specifies CASSLEARVNEQFF.

This chain links TRBV4-1 with TRBJ1-1; D is undetermined. Trimming shortened V by 1 base and J by 0 bases, and 9 bases separated the two germline ends. The CDR3 contains 15 residues. Germline V gives CDR1 MGHRA, CDR2 YSYEKL. CDR3 DNA: TGCGCCAGCAGCCAAGGAAAGATCATGAACACTGAAGCTTTCTTT. Translating it yields CASSQGKIMNTEAFF.

This clonotype was counted only a few times. V gene TRBV28 combines with J gene TRBJ1-1; D is unclear. This CDR3 is 15 amino acids long. V was clipped by 4 bases and J by 11 bases, with 23 bases between them. Germline CDR1 is MDHEN and CDR2 is SYDVKM. CDR3 coding DNA: TGTGCCAGCAGTTCAGGCGTCCCTTTTTCCCTCGCCGCTTTCTTT. It encodes CASSSGVPFSLAAFF.

This sequence joins TRBV4-1 and TRBJ2-1; perhaps TRBD2 as D (6 bases). The CDR3 extends over 16 amino acids. V dropped 0 bases and J dropped 5 bases, with 14 bases sitting between them. Germline loops: CDR1 MGHRA, CDR2 YSYEKL. For the CDR3, the DNA is TGCGCCAGCAGCCAAGATGTGCAGGGAGGCCACAATGAGCAGTTCTTC. This encodes CASSQDVQGGHNEQFF.

This clonotype was seen only a few times. J is TRBJ2-6 and V is TRBV12-3 or TRBV12-4; no reliable D call. V was shortened by 4 bases and J by 1 base, with 14 bases between the two germline ends. This CDR3 is 17 amino acids long. The CDR3 reads CASSSPLRASGANVLTF. The CDR3 bases are TGTGCCAGCAGTTCCCCTTTAAGGGCGTCTGGGGCCAACGTCCTGACTTTC.

The chain recombines TRBV5-1 with TRBJ2-5, with TRBD2 matching 9 bases. V lost 0 bases and J lost 1; bases outside the gene matches: 7. The CDR3 runs 17 residues. CDR1 is SGHRS and CDR2 is YFSETQ in the germline V gene. The CDR3 spells CASSLGLAGSGQETQYF. As DNA, the CDR3 is TGCGCCAGCAGCTTGGGGCTAGCGGGAAGCGGCCAAGAGACCCAGTACTTC.

The rearrangement joins TRBV11-2 to TRBJ1-1, with a possible D match to TRBD1 (5 bases). This CDR3 has 14 amino acids. Germline assignment: CDR1 SGHAT and CDR2 FQNNGV. V was pared by 5 bases and J by 1 base, with 11 bases between. CDR3 nucleotides: TGTGCCAGCAGCGCCTTCACAGGGAACACTGAAGCTTTCTTT. Translated: CASSAFTGNTEAFF.

The V call is TRBV20-1, the J call TRBJ1-6, with no clear D. V lost 2 bases to trimming and J lost 6 bases, with 8 bases between them. The length of the CDR3 is 13 residues. Germline V lookup: CDR1 DFQATT, CDR2 SNEGSKA (reference sequence). CDR3 in amino acids: CSARSGSNSPLHF. The DNA of the CDR3 is TGCAGTGCTAGATCTGGTTCTAATTCACCCCTCCACTTT.

The chain uses TRBV20-1 and TRBJ2-5, with TRBD2 matching over 9 bases. CDR3 size: 15 residues. V gave up 6 bases and J gave up 5 bases; unmatched junction bases: 13. Germline V lookup: CDR1 DFQATT, CDR2 SNEGSKA (reference sequence). The CDR3 sequence is CSAVTKRGALETQYF. CDR3 in DNA: TGCAGTGCCGTGACTAAGCGGGGGGCCTTGGAGACCCAGTACTTC.

The chain joins TRBV7-9 to TRBJ2-1; no firm D call. Between the trimmed V and J ends, which lost 0 bases and 10 bases, there was a span of 10 bases. Looked up from germline, CDR1 is SEHNR and CDR2 is FQNEAQ (reference sequence). The CDR3 has 13 amino acids. CDR3 DNA: TGTGCCAGCAGCTTAGCAGCATCTTTAGAGCAGTTCTTC. Translating it yields CASSLAASLEQFF.

This clonotype was observed a handful of times. This chain's CDR3 is CAGHLESSYNEQFF. The CDR3 DNA is TGTGCAGGACACTTGGAGAGCTCCTACAATGAGCAGTTCTTC. The chain has TRBV2 and TRBJ2-1, with a tentative D call TRBD1 (5 bases). The length of the CDR3 is 14 residues. Germline V lookup: CDR1 SNHLY, CDR2 FYNNEI.

This clonotype showed up just a few times. The chain links TRBV2 to TRBJ2-1, with D possibly matching TRBD2 (5 bases). CDR1 and CDR2 (germline): SNHLY, FYNNEI. With 6 bases removed from V and 6 bases from J, the gap between germline ends came to 12 bases. The CDR3 contains 13 residues. The CDR3: CASRQFRGNEQFF. CDR3 nucleotides: TGTGCCAGCAGACAGTTTCGGGGCAATGAGCAGTTCTTC.

V gene TRBV12-3 or TRBV12-4 combines with J gene TRBJ1-1; maybe TRBD1 (5 bases). This CDR3 region has 15 residues. V lost 6 bases and J 4 bases, leaving 18 bases between the germline ends. CDR3 sequence: CASRDSPGRSTEAFF. The CDR3 nucleotides are TGTGCCAGCAGGGATTCCCCGGGACGGAGCACTGAAGCTTTCTTT.

The chain recombines TRBV6-1 with TRBJ2-1; TRBD2 matches at 9 bases. The CDR3 totals 16 residues. Germline trimming cut 1 base from V and 8 bases from J; bases unmatched to any gene: 9. CDR1 and CDR2 from the germline V gene are MNHNS and SASEGT. This CDR3 reads CASSEGSGRIRDEQFF. Here the CDR3 DNA reads TGTGCCAGCAGTGAAGGGAGCGGGAGGATCAGGGATGAGCAGTTCTTC.

The chain couples TRBV29-1 to TRBJ2-7; 7 bases agree with TRBD1. The CDR3 covers 13 residues. The germline V gene has CDR1 SQVTM and CDR2 ANQGSEA. J lost 0 bases, V lost 6 bases, and 5 bases had no gene match. The CDR3 DNA follows: TGCAGCGTGACAGGGCCGGCCTCCTACGAGCAGTACTTC. The encoded protein is CSVTGPASYEQYF.

This clonotype was seen only a few times. V usage is TRBV7-3 and J usage is TRBJ2-5, with TRBD1 matching over 9 bases. J gave up 0 bases and V 5 bases, and 7 bases lay outside the gene matches. Germline loops: CDR1 SGHTA, CDR2 FQGTGA. The CDR3 has 16 residues. CDR3 coding DNA: TGTGCCAGCAGCCCCCACAGGGGGCCGTACCAAGAGACCCAGTACTTC. Protein sequence: CASSPHRGPYQETQYF.